This TCR beta chain was sequenced for a study of T cell responses to AZD1222 COVID-19 vaccine. Study observations and caveats: Among the donors, most were white British and more were female, and clonal diversity was possibly underestimated.

This table comes from immunoSEQ multiplex PCR, and its TCRdb copy is limited to in-frame clones, with some not included. The data contain approximately 160,000 clones, about nine tenths of them seen just once; the ten biggest clones take up approximately 3.6%. Between the trimmed V and J ends, which lost 0 bases and 8 bases, there was a span of 10 bases. The CDR3 runs 13 residues. Per germline, CDR1 MNHEY and CDR2 SMNVEV (reference sequence). A remark on this clone: Its cognate antigen is unknown.

V and J are TRBV27 and TRBJ1-2; no firm D call. Sequenced material: peripheral blood, taken on day 0 of MenACWY control vaccination. This clonotype was sampled from an adult in good health. CDR3: CASSLSEDTGYTF. The CDR3 DNA reads as TGTGCCAGCAGTTTATCCGAGGATACGGGCTACACCTTC.